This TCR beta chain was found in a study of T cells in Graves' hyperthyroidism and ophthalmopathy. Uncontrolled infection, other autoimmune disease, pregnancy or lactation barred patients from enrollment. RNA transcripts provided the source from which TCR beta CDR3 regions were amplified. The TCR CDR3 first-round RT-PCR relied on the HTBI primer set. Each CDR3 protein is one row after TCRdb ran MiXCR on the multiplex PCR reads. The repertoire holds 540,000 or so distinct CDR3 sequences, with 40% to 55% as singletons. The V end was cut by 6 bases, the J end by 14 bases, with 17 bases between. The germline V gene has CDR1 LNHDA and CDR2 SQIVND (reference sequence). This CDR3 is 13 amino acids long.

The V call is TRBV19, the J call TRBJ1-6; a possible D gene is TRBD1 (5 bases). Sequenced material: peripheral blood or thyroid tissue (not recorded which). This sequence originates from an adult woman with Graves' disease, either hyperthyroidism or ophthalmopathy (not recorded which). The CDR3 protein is CASSANRGFALHF. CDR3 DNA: TGTGCCAGTAGCGCCAACCGGGGGTTCGCCCTCCACTTT.